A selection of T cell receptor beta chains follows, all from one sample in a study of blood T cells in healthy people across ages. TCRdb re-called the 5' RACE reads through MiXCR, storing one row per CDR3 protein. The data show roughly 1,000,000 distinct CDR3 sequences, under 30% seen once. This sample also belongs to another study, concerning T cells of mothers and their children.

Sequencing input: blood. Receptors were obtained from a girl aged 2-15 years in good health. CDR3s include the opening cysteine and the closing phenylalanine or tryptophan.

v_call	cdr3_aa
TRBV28	CASRASGSLYEQYF
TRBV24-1	CATRLSGGTEQFF
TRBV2	CAATGIRSGNTIYF
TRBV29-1	CSVDKDRAYNEQFF
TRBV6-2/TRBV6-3	CASSRGWTEAFF
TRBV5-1	CASSLDLNAYNSPLHF
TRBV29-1	CSVVGQGAYGYTF
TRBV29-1	CSVEDQGDSYTF
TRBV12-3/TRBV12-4	CASSTRRTGGNTIYF
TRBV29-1	CSVEGHQIGSYNEQFF
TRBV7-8	CASSWGGQETQYF
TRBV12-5	CASGLVKLAGVNEQFF
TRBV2	CASRSGAANEQFF